What follows are 8 T cell receptor beta chains derived from one specimen sequenced in a study of blood T cell repertoires in COVID-19. Sequenced by immunoSEQ multiplex PCR; TCRdb stores in-frame clones only, minus some. Among hundreds of thousands of clones, approximately 85% were seen once, and the ten largest hold 6% to 9%. Sequenced sample: peripheral blood. The receptor set was obtained from a human donor in a cohort sampled during active COVID-19.

The rearrangement uses TRBV5-4 and TRBJ1-4, with D possibly TRBD1 on 5 matching bases. The CDR3 runs to 15 residues. Trimming took off 0 bases at V and 7 bases at J, with 13 bases between the two ends. Per germline, CDR1 SGHNT and CDR2 YYREEE (reference sequence). The CDR3 DNA sequence: TGTGCCAGCAGCTTGGCTGGGGCGCGAAGTGAAAAACTGTTTTTT. It codes for CASSLAGARSEKLFF.

On this clone itself: This may stem from a read error, because a much larger clone lies one nucleotide away. The V call is TRBV2, the J call TRBJ1-1, with D perhaps matching TRBD1 (6 bases). Germline V gene lookup returns CDR1 SNHLY and CDR2 FYNNEI. Trimming left V 3 bases short and J 1 base short, with 6 bases between. The CDR3 totals 13 residues. The CDR3 DNA follows: TGTGCCAGCAGTGACAGGGGGAACACTGAAGCTTTCTTT. Amino acids: CASSDRGNTEAFF.

This clone was counted only a few times. The V gene is TRBV6-5, the J gene TRBJ2-1; 9 bases are shared with TRBD2. The J segment lost 4 bases and the V segment lost 4 bases, leaving 5 bases of the junction unmatched. The CDR3 covers 15 residues. The germline V gene has CDR1 MNHEY and CDR2 SVGAGI. The CDR3, as DNA: TGTGCCAGCAGTTTGTCGAGCGGGGGGTACAATGAGCAGTTCTTC. Protein: CASSLSSGGYNEQFF.

This chain connects TRBV5-1 to TRBJ2-5; 9 bases are shared with TRBD1. Germline V gene sequence: CDR1 SGHRS, CDR2 YFSETQ. The CDR3 has 15 residues. V was pared by 3 bases and J by 2 bases, with 5 bases of the junction left unmatched. CDR3 DNA: TGCGCCAGCAGCTACAGGACAGGGGTACAAGAGACCCAGTACTTC. Amino acids: CASSYRTGVQETQYF.

This rearrangement joins TRBV24-1 to TRBJ1-2; maybe TRBD1 (5 bases). CDR3 size: 14 residues. Germline CDR1 reads KGHDR; CDR2 reads SFDVKD. V was cut by 3 bases and J by 8 bases, with 15 bases left in between. CDR3 sequence reads: CATSDQPGAGGYTF. The CDR3 nucleotides read TGTGCCACCAGTGATCAACCCGGGGCGGGGGGCTACACCTTC.

J is TRBJ2-2 and V is TRBV19; 12 bases fit TRBD2. Trimming removed 7 bases from V and 5 bases from J; junction bases left unmatched: 11. The CDR3 extends over 17 amino acids. Germline assignment: CDR1 LNHDA and CDR2 SQIVND (reference sequence). This chain's CDR3 is CASIPTTSGGTTGELFF. The CDR3 DNA reads TGTGCCAGTATCCCCACTACTAGCGGGGGGACTACCGGGGAGCTGTTTTTT.

V and J are TRBV7-8 and TRBJ1-6; D might be TRBD1 (5 bases). Germline loops: CDR1 SGHVS, CDR2 FQNEAQ. V lost 0 bases, J lost 0 bases, and 12 bases lay in between. The CDR3 covers 18 residues. The CDR3 reads CASSLALTGSSYNSPLHF. CDR3 nucleotide sequence: TGTGCCAGCAGCTTAGCCCTCACAGGAAGCTCCTATAATTCACCCCTCCACTTT.

The chain uses TRBV24-1 and TRBJ2-5; TRBD1 aligns across 9 bases. The germline gives CDR1 KGHDR, CDR2 SFDVKD. V lost 10 bases, J lost 10 bases, and 18 bases stayed unmatched. This CDR3 contains 15 residues. The CDR3 sequence is CATQGATVGSSDQYF. Written as DNA, the CDR3 is TGTGCCACACAGGGGGCAACTGTGGGGTCGAGTGACCAGTACTTC.